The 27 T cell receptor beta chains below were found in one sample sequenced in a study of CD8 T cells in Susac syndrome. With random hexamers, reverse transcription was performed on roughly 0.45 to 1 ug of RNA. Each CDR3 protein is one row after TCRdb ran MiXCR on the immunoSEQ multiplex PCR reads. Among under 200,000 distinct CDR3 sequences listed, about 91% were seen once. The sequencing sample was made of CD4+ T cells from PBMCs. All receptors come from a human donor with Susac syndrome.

The chain's CDR3 is CASTRSGVSTDTQYF. DNA for the CDR3: TGTGCCAGCACAAGAAGCGGGGTGAGCACAGATACGCAGTATTTT. This chain links TRBV9 with TRBJ2-3, with 7 bases identical to TRBD2. V shed 6 bases and J 0 bases; nucleotides not matched to a gene: 7. Per germline, CDR1 SGDLS and CDR2 YYNGEE. The CDR3 contains 15 residues.

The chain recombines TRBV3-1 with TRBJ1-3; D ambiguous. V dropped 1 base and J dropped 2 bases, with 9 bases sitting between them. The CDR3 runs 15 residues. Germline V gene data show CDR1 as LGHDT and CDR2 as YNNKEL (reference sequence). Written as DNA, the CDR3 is TGTGCCAGCAGCCAAGTGCCCAGAGCTGGAAACACCATATATTTT. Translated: CASSQVPRAGNTIYF.

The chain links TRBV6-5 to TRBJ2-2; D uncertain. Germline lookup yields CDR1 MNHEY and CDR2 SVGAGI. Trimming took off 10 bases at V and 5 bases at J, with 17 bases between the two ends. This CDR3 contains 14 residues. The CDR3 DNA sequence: TGTGCCACTAGATACAGTTACGATACCGGGGAGCTGTTTTTT. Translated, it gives CATRYSYDTGELFF.

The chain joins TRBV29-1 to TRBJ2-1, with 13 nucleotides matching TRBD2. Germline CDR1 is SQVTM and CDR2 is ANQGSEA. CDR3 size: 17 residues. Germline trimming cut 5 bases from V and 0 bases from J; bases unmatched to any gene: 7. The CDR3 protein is CSVPGTSGVSSYNEQFF. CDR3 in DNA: TGCAGCGTTCCCGGGACTAGCGGGGTGAGCTCCTACAATGAGCAGTTCTTC.

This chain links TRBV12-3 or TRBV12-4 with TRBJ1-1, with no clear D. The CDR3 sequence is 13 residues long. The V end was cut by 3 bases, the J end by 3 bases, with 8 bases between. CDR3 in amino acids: CASSLDRYTEAFF. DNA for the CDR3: TGTGCCAGCAGTTTGGACCGATACACTGAAGCTTTCTTT.

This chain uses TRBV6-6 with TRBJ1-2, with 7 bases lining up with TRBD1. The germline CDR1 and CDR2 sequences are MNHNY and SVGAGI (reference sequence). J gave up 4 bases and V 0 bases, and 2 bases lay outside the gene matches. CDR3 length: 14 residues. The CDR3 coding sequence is TGTGCCAGCAGTTACTCCGGGGACAGCTATGGCTACACCTTC. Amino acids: CASSYSGDSYGYTF.

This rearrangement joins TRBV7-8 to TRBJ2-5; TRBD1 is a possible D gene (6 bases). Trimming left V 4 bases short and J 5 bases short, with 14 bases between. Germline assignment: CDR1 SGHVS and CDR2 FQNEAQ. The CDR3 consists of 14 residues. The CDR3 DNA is TGTGCCAGCAGCTGGGGACAAAACGGGGAGACCCAGTACTTC. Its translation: CASSWGQNGETQYF.

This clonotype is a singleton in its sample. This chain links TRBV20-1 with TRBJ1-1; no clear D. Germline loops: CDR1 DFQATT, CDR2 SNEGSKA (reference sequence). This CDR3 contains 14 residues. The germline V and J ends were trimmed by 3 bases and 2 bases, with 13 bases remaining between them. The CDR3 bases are TGCAGTGCTAGTGGCGCTGGCCCCAACACTGAAGCTTTCTTT. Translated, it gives CSASGAGPNTEAFF.

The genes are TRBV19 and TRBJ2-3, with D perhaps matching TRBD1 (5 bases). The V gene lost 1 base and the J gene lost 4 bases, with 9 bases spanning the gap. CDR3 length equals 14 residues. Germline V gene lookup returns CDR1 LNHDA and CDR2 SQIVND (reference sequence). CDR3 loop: CASSIGQTADTQYF. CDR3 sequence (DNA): TGTGCCAGTAGTATAGGCCAGACAGCAGATACGCAGTATTTT.

The DNA for the CDR3 is TGTGCCAGCAGTGAAAGAGGGGTTCTAGCGGGAAGAGAGACCCAGTACTTC. It encodes CASSERGVLAGRETQYF. The chain links TRBV2 to TRBJ2-5; 9 positions match TRBD2. V was pared by 2 bases and J by 4 bases, with 11 bases of the junction left unmatched. Per germline, CDR1 SNHLY and CDR2 FYNNEI. CDR3 length equals 17 residues. The whole variable domain, remainder taken from reference TRBV2 and TRBJ2-5, is EPEVTQTPSHQVTQMGQEVILRCVPISNHLYFYWYRQILGQKVEFLVSFYNNEISEKSEIFDDQFSVERPDGSNFTLKIRSTKLEDSAMYFCASSERGVLAGRETQYFGPGTRLLVL.

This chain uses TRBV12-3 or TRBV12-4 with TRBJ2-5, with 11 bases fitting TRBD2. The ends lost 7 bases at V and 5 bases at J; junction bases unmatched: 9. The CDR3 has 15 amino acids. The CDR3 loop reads CASTGRASGGETQYF. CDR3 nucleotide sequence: TGTGCCAGCACCGGAAGGGCTAGCGGGGGGGAGACCCAGTACTTC.

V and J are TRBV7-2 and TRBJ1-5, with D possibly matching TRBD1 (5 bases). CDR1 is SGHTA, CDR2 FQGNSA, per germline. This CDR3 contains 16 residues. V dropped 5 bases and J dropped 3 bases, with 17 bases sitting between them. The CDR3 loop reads CASSLNTAGNNQPQHF. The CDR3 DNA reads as TGTGCCAGCAGCCTTAACACAGCAGGGAACAATCAGCCCCAGCATTTT.

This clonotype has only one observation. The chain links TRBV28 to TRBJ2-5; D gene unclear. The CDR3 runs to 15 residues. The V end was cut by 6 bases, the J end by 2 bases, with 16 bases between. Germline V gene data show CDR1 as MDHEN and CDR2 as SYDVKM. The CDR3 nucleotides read TGTGCCAGCAGCTCCGGATCTACTTTACAAGAGACCCAGTACTTC. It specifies CASSSGSTLQETQYF. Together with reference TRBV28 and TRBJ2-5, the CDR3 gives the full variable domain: DVKVTQSSRYLVKRTGEKVFLECVQDMDHENMFWYRQDPGLGLRLIYFSYDVKMKEKGDIPEGYSVSREKKERFSLILESASTNQTSMYLCASSSGSTLQETQYFGPGTRLLVL.

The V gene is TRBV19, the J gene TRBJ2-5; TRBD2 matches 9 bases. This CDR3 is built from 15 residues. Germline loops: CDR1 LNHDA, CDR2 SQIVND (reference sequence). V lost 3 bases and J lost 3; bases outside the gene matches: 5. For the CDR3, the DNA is TGTGCCAGTAGTATTGGTTTAGCGGGAGAAGAGACCCAGTACTTC. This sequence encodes CASSIGLAGEETQYF.

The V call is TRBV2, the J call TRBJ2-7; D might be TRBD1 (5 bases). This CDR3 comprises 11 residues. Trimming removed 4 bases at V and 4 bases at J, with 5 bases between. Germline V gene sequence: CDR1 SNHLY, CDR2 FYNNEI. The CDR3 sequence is CASSGQYEQYF. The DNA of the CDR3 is TGTGCCAGCAGTGGACAGTACGAGCAGTACTTC.

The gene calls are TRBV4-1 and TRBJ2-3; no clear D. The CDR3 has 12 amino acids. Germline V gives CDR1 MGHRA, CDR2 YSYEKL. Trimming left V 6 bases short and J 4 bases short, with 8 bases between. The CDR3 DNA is TGCGCCAGCAGGTCGAGATCAGATACGCAGTATTTT. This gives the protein CASRSRSDTQYF.

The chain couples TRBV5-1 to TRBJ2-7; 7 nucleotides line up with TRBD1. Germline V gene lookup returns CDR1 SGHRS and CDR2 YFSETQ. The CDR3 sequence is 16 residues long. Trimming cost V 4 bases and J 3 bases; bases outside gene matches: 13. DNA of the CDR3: TGCGCCAGCAGCACTCATAGACAGGGTGGGTTCTACGAGCAGTACTTC. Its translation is CASSTHRQGGFYEQYF.

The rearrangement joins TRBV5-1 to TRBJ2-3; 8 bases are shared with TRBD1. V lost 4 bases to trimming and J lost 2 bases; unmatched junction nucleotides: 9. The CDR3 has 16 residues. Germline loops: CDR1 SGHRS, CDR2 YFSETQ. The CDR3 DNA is TGCGCCAGCAGCCTTACTGGGACAGGAGTCACAGATACGCAGTATTTT. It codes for CASSLTGTGVTDTQYF. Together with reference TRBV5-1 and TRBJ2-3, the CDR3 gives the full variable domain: KAGVTQTPRYLIKTRGQQVTLSCSPISGHRSVSWYQQTPGQGLQFLFEYFSETQRNKGNFPGRFSGRQFSNSRSEMNVSTLELGDSALYLCASSLTGTGVTDTQYFGPGTRLTVL.

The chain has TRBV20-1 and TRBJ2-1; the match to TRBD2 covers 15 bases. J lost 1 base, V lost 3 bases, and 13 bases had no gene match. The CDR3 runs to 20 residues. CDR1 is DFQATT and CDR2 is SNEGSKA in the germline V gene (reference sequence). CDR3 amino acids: CSASSRSGTSGRNSYNEQFF. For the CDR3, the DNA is TGCAGTGCTAGTTCCCGCTCCGGGACTAGCGGGAGGAATTCCTACAATGAGCAGTTCTTC.

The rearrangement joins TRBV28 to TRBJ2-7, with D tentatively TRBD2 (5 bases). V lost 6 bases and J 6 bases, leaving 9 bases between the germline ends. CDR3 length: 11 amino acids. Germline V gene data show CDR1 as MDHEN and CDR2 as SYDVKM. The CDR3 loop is CASREGTEQYF. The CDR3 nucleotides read TGTGCCAGCAGAGAGGGAACCGAGCAGTACTTC.

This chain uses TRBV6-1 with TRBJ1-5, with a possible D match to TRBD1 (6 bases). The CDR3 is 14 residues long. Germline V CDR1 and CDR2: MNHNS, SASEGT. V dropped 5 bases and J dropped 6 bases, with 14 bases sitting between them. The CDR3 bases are TGTGCCAGCAGTACAGGGTATTTCGGTCAGCCCCAGCATTTT. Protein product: CASSTGYFGQPQHF.

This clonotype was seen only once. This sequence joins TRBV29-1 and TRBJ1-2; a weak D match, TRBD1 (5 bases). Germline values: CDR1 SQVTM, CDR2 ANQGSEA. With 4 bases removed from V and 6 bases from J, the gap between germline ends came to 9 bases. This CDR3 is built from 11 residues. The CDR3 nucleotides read TGCAGCGTTGGGCAGGGAAATGGCTACACCTTC. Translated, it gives CSVGQGNGYTF.

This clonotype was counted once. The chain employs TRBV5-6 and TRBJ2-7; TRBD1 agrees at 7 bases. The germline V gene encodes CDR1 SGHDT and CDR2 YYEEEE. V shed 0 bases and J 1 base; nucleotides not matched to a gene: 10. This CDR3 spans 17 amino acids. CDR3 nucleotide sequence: TGTGCCAGCAGCTTGGGACAGGGTACAAAAGGGTCCTACGAGCAGTACTTC. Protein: CASSLGQGTKGSYEQYF.

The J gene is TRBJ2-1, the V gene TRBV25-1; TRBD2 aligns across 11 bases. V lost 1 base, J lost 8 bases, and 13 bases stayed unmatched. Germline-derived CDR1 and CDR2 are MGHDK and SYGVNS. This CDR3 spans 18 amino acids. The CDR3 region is CASSEFQMGLAGGDEQFF. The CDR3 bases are TGTGCCAGCAGTGAATTCCAAATGGGCCTAGCGGGAGGAGATGAGCAGTTCTTC.

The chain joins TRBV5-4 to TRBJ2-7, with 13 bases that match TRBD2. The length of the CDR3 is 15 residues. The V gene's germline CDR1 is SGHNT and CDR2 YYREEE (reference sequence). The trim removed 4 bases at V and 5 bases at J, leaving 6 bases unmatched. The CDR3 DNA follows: TGTGCCAGCAGCCCACTAGCGGGAGGGCCCCACGAGCAGTACTTC. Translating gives CASSPLAGGPHEQYF.

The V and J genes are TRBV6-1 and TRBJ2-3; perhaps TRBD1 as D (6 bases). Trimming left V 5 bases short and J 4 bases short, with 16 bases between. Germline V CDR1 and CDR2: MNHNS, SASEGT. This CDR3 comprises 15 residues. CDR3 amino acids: CASSPGQSLPDTQYF. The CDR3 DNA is TGTGCCAGCAGTCCTGGACAGAGTTTGCCAGATACGCAGTATTTT.

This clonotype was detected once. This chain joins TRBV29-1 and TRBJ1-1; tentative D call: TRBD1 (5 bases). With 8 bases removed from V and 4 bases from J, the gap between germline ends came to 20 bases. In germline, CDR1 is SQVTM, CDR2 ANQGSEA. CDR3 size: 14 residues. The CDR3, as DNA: TGCAGCCACAAAACCAGGGTCGGGTCCACTGAAGCTTTCTTT. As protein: CSHKTRVGSTEAFF.